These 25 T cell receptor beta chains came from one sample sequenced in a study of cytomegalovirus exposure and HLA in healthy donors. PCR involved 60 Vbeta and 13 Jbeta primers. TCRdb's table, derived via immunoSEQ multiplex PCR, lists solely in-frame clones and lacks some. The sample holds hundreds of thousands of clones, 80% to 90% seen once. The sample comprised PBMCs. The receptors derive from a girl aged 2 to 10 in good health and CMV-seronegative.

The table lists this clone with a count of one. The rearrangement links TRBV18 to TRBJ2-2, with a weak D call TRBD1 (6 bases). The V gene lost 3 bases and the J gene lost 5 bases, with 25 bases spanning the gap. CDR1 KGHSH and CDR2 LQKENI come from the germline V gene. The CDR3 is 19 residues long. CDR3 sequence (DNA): TGTGCCAGCTCACCTCTAACCCGGACAGCCAGTTTAGGAACCGGGGAGCTGTTTTTT. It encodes CASSPLTRTASLGTGELFF.

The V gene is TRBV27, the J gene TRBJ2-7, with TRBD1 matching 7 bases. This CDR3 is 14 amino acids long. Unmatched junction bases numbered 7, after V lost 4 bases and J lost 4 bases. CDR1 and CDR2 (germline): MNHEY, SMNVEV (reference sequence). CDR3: CASSYATGVYEQYF. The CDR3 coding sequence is TGTGCCAGCAGTTACGCTACAGGGGTTTACGAGCAGTACTTC.

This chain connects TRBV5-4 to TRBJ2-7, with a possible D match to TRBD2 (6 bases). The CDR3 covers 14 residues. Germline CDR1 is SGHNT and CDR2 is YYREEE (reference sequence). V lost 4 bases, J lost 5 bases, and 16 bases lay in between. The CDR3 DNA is TGTGCCAGCAGCCCGTGGGGGGAAGGGAACGAGCAGTACTTC. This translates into CASSPWGEGNEQYF.

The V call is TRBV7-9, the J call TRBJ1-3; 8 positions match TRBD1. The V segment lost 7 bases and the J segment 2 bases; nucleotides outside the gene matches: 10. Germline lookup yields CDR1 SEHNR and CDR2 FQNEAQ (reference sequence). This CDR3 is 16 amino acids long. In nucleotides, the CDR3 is TGTGCCAGCACCCTCGGACAGGGCGATCCTGGAAACACCATATATTTT. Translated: CASTLGQGDPGNTIYF.

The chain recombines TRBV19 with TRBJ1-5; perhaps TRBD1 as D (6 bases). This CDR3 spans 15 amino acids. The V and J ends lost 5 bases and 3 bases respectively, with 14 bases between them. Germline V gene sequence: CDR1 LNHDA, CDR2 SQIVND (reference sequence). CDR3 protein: CASSSTTGYNQPQHF. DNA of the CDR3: TGTGCCAGTAGTTCCACCACAGGGTACAATCAGCCCCAGCATTTT.

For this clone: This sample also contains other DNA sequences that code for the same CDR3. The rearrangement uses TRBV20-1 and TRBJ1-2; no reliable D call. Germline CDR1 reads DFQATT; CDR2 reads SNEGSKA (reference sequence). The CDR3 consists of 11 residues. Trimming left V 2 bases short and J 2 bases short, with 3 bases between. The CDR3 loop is CSARQNYGYTF. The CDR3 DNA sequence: TGCAGTGCTAGACAAAACTATGGCTACACCTTC.

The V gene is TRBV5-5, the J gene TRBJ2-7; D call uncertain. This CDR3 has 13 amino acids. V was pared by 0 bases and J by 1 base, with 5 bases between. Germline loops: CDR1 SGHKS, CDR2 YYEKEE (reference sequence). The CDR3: CASSLGSSYEQYF. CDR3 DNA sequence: TGTGCCAGCAGCTTGGGGAGTTCCTACGAGCAGTACTTC.

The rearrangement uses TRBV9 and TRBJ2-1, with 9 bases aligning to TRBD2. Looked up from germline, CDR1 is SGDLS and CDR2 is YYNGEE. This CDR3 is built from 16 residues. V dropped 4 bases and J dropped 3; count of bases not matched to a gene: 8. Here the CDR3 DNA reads TGTGCCAGCAGCCCCCACCTAGCGGGGTTCTACAATGAGCAGTTCTTC. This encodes CASSPHLAGFYNEQFF.

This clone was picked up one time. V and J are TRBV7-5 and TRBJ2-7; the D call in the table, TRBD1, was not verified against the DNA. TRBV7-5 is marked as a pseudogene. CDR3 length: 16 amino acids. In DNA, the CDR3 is TGTGTCAGAAGCGGCAGGCCGGATCCGAGCTCCTACGAGCAGTACTTC. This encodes CVRSGRPDPSSYEQYF.

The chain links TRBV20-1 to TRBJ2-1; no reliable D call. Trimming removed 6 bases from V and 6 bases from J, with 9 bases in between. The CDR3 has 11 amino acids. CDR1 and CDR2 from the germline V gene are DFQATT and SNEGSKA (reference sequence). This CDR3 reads CSALRSNEQFF. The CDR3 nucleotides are TGCAGTGCACTTAGAAGCAATGAGCAGTTCTTC.

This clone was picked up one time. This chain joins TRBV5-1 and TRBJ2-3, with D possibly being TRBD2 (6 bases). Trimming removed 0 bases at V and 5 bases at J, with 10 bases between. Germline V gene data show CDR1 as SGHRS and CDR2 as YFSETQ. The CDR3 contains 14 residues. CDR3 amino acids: CASSLGGIEDTQYF. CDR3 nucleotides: TGCGCCAGCAGCTTGGGCGGGATCGAAGATACGCAGTATTTT.

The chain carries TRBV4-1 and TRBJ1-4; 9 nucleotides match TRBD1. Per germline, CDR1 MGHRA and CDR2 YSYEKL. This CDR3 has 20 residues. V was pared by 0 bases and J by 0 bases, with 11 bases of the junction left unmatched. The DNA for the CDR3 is TGCGCCAGCAGCCAAGATTGGGGACAGGGAGCAGAGGCAACTAATGAAAAACTGTTTTTT. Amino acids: CASSQDWGQGAEATNEKLFF.

CDR3 DNA: TGCGCCAGCAGTGAGATTCCTAGCGGGAGGGCCTACGAGCAGTACTTC. Its translation is CASSEIPSGRAYEQYF. This chain connects TRBV10-2 to TRBJ2-7, with TRBD2 matching over 12 bases. Germline V gene lookup returns CDR1 WSHSY and CDR2 SAAADI. The CDR3 covers 16 residues. The V segment lost 2 bases and the J segment 2 bases; nucleotides outside the gene matches: 4.

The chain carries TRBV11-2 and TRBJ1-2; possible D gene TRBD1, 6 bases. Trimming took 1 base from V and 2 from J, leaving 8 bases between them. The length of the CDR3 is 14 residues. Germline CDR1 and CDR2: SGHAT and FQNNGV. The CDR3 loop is CASSLGTANYGYTF. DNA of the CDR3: TGTGCCAGCAGCTTAGGGACAGCGAACTATGGCTACACCTTC.

CDR3 DNA sequence: TGTGCCAGTAGTATAGTCGGGACAGGGAGCTACGAGCAGTACTTC. It is translated as CASSIVGTGSYEQYF. The J gene is TRBJ2-7, the V gene TRBV19, with 9 bases aligning to TRBD1. The CDR3 contains 15 residues. Trimming removed 1 base from V and 3 bases from J; junction bases left unmatched: 4. CDR1 and CDR2 (germline): LNHDA, SQIVND (reference sequence).

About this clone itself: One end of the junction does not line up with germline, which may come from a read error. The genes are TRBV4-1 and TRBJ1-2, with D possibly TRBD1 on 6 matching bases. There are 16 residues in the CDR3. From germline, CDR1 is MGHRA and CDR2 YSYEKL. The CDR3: CDSSNVRGAPNYGYTF. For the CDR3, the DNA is TGCGACAGCAGTAACGTCCGGGGGGCGCCCAACTATGGCTACACCTTC.

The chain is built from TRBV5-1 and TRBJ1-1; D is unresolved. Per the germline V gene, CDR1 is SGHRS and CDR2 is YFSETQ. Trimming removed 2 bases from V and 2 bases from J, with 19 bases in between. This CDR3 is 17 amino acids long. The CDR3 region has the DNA TGCGCCAGCAGCTTAGAGGGATTCCCAATTCCCAACACTGAAGCTTTCTTT. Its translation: CASSLEGFPIPNTEAFF. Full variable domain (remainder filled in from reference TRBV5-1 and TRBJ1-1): KAGVTQTPRYLIKTRGQQVTLSCSPISGHRSVSWYQQTPGQGLQFLFEYFSETQRNKGNFPGRFSGRQFSNSRSEMNVSTLELGDSALYLCASSLEGFPIPNTEAFFGQGTRLTVV.

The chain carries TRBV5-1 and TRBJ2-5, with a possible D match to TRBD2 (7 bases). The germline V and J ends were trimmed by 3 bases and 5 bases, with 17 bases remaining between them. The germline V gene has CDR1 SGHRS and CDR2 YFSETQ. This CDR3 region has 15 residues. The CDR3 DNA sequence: TGCGCCAGCAGCTCGGAATTGGGGGGGCAGGAGACCCAGTACTTC. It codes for CASSSELGGQETQYF.

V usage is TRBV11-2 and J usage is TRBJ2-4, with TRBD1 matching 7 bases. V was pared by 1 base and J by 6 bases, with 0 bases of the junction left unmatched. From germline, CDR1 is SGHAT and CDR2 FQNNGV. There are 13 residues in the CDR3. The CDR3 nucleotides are TGTGCCAGCAGCTTAGGACAGGGAAACATTCAGTACTTC. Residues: CASSLGQGNIQYF.

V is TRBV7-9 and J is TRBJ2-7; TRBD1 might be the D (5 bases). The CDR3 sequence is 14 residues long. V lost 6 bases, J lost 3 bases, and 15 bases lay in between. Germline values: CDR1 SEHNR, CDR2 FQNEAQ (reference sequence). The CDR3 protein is CASRRDSSFYEQYF. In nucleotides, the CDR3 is TGTGCCAGCAGACGCGACAGTTCGTTCTACGAGCAGTACTTC.

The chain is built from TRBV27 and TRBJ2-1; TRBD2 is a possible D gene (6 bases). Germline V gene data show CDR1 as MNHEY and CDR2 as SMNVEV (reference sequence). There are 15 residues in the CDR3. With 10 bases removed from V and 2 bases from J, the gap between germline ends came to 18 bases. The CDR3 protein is CATTREAGAYNEQFF. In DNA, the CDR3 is TGTGCCACCACCAGGGAGGCAGGTGCCTACAATGAGCAGTTCTTC.

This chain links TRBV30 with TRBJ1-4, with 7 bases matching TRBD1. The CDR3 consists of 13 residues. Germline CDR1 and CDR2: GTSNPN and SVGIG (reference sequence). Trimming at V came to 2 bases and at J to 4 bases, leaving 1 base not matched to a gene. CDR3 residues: CAWSRQGNEKLFF. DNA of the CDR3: TGTGCCTGGAGTAGACAGGGTAATGAAAAACTGTTTTTT.

As DNA, the CDR3 is TGTGCCAGCAGTCCTACCATTGGAAACACCATATATTTT. Translated: CASSPTIGNTIYF. The rearrangement links TRBV28 to TRBJ1-3, with D unresolved. Germline values: CDR1 MDHEN, CDR2 SYDVKM. There are 13 residues in the CDR3. Trimming stripped 5 bases from V and 3 bases from J, with 8 bases between.

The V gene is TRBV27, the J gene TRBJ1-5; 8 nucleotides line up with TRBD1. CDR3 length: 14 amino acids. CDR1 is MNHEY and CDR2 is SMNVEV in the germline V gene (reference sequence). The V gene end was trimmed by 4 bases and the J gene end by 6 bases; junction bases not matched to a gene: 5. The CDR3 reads CASSSDRGGQPQHF. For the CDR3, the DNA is TGTGCCAGCAGTTCCGACAGGGGTGGTCAGCCCCAGCATTTT.

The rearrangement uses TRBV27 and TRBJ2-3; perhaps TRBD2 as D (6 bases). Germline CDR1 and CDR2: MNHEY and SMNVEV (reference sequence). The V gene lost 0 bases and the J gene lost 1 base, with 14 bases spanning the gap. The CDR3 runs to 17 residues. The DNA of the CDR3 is TGTGCCAGCAGTTTATCGGGGGGTGGTCGGCGCACAGATACGCAGTATTTT. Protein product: CASSLSGGGRRTDTQYF.